The clone carrying this T cell receptor beta chain was observed at least ten times. This record belongs to a study of T cells in Graves' hyperthyroidism and ophthalmopathy. Template material for amplifying TCR beta CDR3 regions consisted of RNA transcripts. HTBI primers drove first-round RT-PCR of the TCR CDR3. TCRdb re-analysed the multiplex PCR reads in MiXCR, keeping a single row per CDR3 protein. The sample has around 620,000 distinct CDR3 sequences, around 15% seen once. V was pared by 6 bases and J by 1 base, with 14 bases of the junction left unmatched. The CDR3 totals 17 residues. In germline, CDR1 is MNHEY, CDR2 SMNVEV (reference sequence).

The receptor's source is a woman aged 30 to 39 with Graves' hyperthyroidism. The sample taken for sequencing was blood. The chain carries TRBV27 and TRBJ2-7, with 8 bases fitting TRBD2. CDR3 loop: CASSLLPVVAGSYEQYF. The CDR3 coding sequence is TGTGCCAGCAGCCTCCTCCCTGTGGTAGCGGGATCCTACGAGCAGTACTTC.